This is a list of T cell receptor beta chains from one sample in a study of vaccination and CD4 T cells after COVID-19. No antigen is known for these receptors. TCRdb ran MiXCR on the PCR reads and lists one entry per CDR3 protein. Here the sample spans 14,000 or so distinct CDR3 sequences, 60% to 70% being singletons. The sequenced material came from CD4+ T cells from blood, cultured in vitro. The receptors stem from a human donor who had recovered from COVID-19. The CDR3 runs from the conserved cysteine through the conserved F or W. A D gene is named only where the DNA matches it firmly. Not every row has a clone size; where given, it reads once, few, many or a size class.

CDR3aa: CATSRVNQPQHF
CDR3nt: TGTGCCACCAGCAGGGTAAATCAGCCCCAGCATTTT
v_gene: TRBV15
d_gene: .
abundance: few
j_gene: TRBJ1-5

CDR3aa: CSARDLNQPQHF
CDR3nt: TGCAGTGCTAGAGATCTAAATCAGCCCCAGCATTTT
v_gene: TRBV20-1
d_gene: .
abundance: large
j_gene: TRBJ1-5

CDR3aa: CSARDQITEAFF
CDR3nt: TGCAGTGCTAGAGATCAAATCACTGAAGCTTTCTTT
v_gene: TRBV20-1
d_gene: .
abundance: .
j_gene: TRBJ1-1

CDR3aa: CASSPIQGHPNTEAFF
CDR3nt: TGTGCCAGCTCACCAATTCAAGGACACCCGAACACTGAAGCTTTCTTT
v_gene: TRBV18
d_gene: .
abundance: .
j_gene: TRBJ1-1

CDR3aa: CASSLYPYYGYTF
CDR3nt: TGTGCCAGCAGTTTATACCCCTATTATGGCTACACCTTC
v_gene: TRBV27
d_gene: .
abundance: .
j_gene: TRBJ1-2

CDR3aa: CSAGGTVRDYEQYF
CDR3nt: TGCAGTGCGGGAGGGACAGTAAGGGACTACGAGCAGTACTTC
v_gene: TRBV20-1
d_gene: .
abundance: .
j_gene: TRBJ2-7

CDR3aa: CASSGVVGTEAFF
CDR3nt: TGTGCCAGCAGTGGAGTGGTAGGGACTGAAGCTTTCTTT
v_gene: TRBV2
d_gene: .
abundance: .
j_gene: TRBJ1-1

CDR3aa: CATSRVQIADTQYF
CDR3nt: TGTGCCACCAGCAGAGTACAGATAGCAGATACGCAGTATTTT
v_gene: TRBV15
d_gene: .
abundance: .
j_gene: TRBJ2-3

CDR3aa: CASSPTGLEGYTF
CDR3nt: TGTGCCAGCTCACCGACAGGGTTAGAAGGCTACACCTTC
v_gene: TRBV6-4
d_gene: TRBD1
abundance: .
j_gene: TRBJ1-2

CDR3aa: CASSAIIGQGSTEAFF
CDR3nt: TGTGCCAGCAGTGCGATAATCGGACAGGGAAGCACTGAAGCTTTCTTT
v_gene: TRBV6-1
d_gene: TRBD1
abundance: .
j_gene: TRBJ1-1

CDR3aa: CASSLRPGAPNTGELFF
CDR3nt: TGCGCCAGCAGCTTGAGGCCCGGGGCTCCGAACACCGGGGAGCTGTTTTTT
v_gene: TRBV5-1
d_gene: .
abundance: .
j_gene: TRBJ2-2

CDR3aa: CASSRSGGDKNIQYF
CDR3nt: TGTGCCAGCAGCCGTAGCGGGGGGGACAAAAACATTCAGTACTTC
v_gene: TRBV5-5
d_gene: TRBD2
abundance: few
j_gene: TRBJ2-4

CDR3aa: CASSSGWVGNTIYF
CDR3nt: TGTGCCAGCAGCTCGGGGTGGGTCGGAAACACCATATATTTT
v_gene: TRBV12-3/TRBV12-4
d_gene: .
abundance: once
j_gene: TRBJ1-3

CDR3aa: CASMVPRGLRSNQPQHF
CDR3nt: TGTGCCAGTATGGTGCCACGAGGTTTACGTAGCAATCAGCCCCAGCATTTT
v_gene: TRBV19
d_gene: .
abundance: .
j_gene: TRBJ1-5

CDR3aa: CASEGPWGNQPQHF
CDR3nt: TGTGCCAGCGAGGGCCCCTGGGGTAATCAGCCCCAGCATTTT
v_gene: TRBV19
d_gene: .
abundance: .
j_gene: TRBJ1-5

CDR3aa: CASSVRQGRGANVLTF
CDR3nt: TGTGCCAGCAGCGTCCGCCAGGGAAGAGGGGCCAACGTCCTGACTTTC
v_gene: TRBV9
d_gene: .
abundance: .
j_gene: TRBJ2-6

CDR3aa: CASSLTGGASYGYTF
CDR3nt: TGTGCCAGCAGCTTGACAGGGGGCGCGAGCTATGGCTACACCTTC
v_gene: TRBV7-2
d_gene: TRBD1
abundance: .
j_gene: TRBJ1-2